Listed below are T cell receptor beta chains from one sample, sequenced in a study of blood T cell repertoires in COVID-19. Sequenced by immunoSEQ multiplex PCR; TCRdb stores in-frame clones only, minus some. The repertoire holds about 210,000 clones, with 80% to 90% as singletons. The specimen was peripheral blood. All receptors come from a man aged 40-55 years who had recovered from COVID-19. CDR3s include the opening cysteine and the closing phenylalanine or tryptophan. Fields, in order: D gene, V gene, clone size, J gene, CDR3 DNA, CDR3 protein. A D gene is named only where the DNA matches it firmly. Part of the rows lack a size; the others show once, few, many or a class for expanded clones.

d_gene: -
v_gene: TRBV5-6
abundance: once
j_gene: TRBJ2-5
CDR3nt: TGTGCCAGCAGCTGGACATCAATGCCGCCCCAGTACTTC
CDR3aa: CASSWTSMPPQYF

d_gene: TRBD1
v_gene: TRBV3-1/TRBV3-2
abundance: -
j_gene: TRBJ2-1
CDR3nt: TGTGCCAGCAGCCGAGACAGGGGGGTAGGTGAGCAGTTCTTC
CDR3aa: CASSRDRGVGEQFF

d_gene: -
v_gene: TRBV11-2
abundance: -
j_gene: TRBJ2-3
CDR3nt: TGTGCCAGCAGAGCGACTAGCACAGATACGCAGTATTTT
CDR3aa: CASRATSTDTQYF

d_gene: TRBD1
v_gene: TRBV7-2
abundance: once
j_gene: TRBJ1-3
CDR3nt: TGTGCCAGCAGCCAAAGAGGGACAGGCGCTGGAAACACCATATATTTT
CDR3aa: CASSQRGTGAGNTIYF

d_gene: -
v_gene: TRBV13
abundance: once
j_gene: TRBJ1-5
CDR3nt: TGTGCCAGCAGCAGGGGTGGCAATCAGCCCCAGCATTTT
CDR3aa: CASSRGGNQPQHF

d_gene: TRBD1
v_gene: TRBV6-6
abundance: -
j_gene: TRBJ1-6
CDR3nt: TGTGCCAGCAGTACTGGGACAGGGGGAGTCAATTCACCCCTCCACTTT
CDR3aa: CASSTGTGGVNSPLHF

d_gene: -
v_gene: TRBV2
abundance: -
j_gene: TRBJ1-4
CDR3nt: TGTGCCAGCTTGCGGGGGGTCAGTGAAAAACTGTTTTTT
CDR3aa: CASLRGVSEKLFF

d_gene: -
v_gene: TRBV29-1
abundance: -
j_gene: TRBJ2-1
CDR3nt: TGCAGCGCACGGGGGTACAATGAGCAGTTCTTC
CDR3aa: CSARGYNEQFF

d_gene: -
v_gene: TRBV2
abundance: -
j_gene: TRBJ1-6
CDR3nt: TGTGCCAGCAGTGAAGCTCTACGCTCACCCCTCCACTTT
CDR3aa: CASSEALRSPLHF

d_gene: -
v_gene: TRBV10-3
abundance: -
j_gene: TRBJ2-1
CDR3nt: TGTGCCATCACACAGGGAAACAATGAGCAGTTCTTC
CDR3aa: CAITQGNNEQFF

d_gene: -
v_gene: TRBV5-1
abundance: -
j_gene: TRBJ1-4
CDR3nt: TGCGCCAGCAGTGCGGGCGACGGAACTAATGAAAAACTGTTTTTT
CDR3aa: CASSAGDGTNEKLFF

d_gene: TRBD1
v_gene: TRBV6-6
abundance: -
j_gene: TRBJ2-7
CDR3nt: TGTGCCAGCAGTTACGAGGGGGCCACCTACGAGCAGTACTTC
CDR3aa: CASSYEGATYEQYF

d_gene: TRBD1
v_gene: TRBV19
abundance: -
j_gene: TRBJ2-5
CDR3nt: TGTGCCAGTAGTATAACAGGGGGAACGGGGAAGACCCAGTACTTC
CDR3aa: CASSITGGTGKTQYF

d_gene: TRBD2
v_gene: TRBV6-6
abundance: -
j_gene: TRBJ2-3
CDR3nt: TGTGCCAGCACCACCGGGACTAGCGGTATGACAGATACGCAGTATTTT
CDR3aa: CASTTGTSGMTDTQYF

d_gene: -
v_gene: TRBV7-2
abundance: -
j_gene: TRBJ1-1
CDR3nt: TGTGCCAGCAGCGGGGGAGGGCCGCCTTTTGAGGCTTTCTTT
CDR3aa: CASSGGGPPFEAFF

d_gene: -
v_gene: TRBV12-3/TRBV12-4
abundance: -
j_gene: TRBJ2-1
CDR3nt: TGTGCCAGCAGCCGTGGGGCGCATGAGCAGTTCTTC
CDR3aa: CASSRGAHEQFF

d_gene: TRBD1
v_gene: TRBV12-3/TRBV12-4
abundance: -
j_gene: TRBJ1-4
CDR3nt: TGTGCCAGCACCAGGGACAGAAATGAAAAACTGTTTTTT
CDR3aa: CASTRDRNEKLFF

d_gene: TRBD1
v_gene: TRBV30
abundance: -
j_gene: TRBJ1-6
CDR3nt: TGTGCCTGGAGTGTCCCTACAGGGGACATTAATTCACCCCTCCACTTT
CDR3aa: CAWSVPTGDINSPLHF

d_gene: -
v_gene: TRBV30
abundance: -
j_gene: TRBJ1-5
CDR3nt: TGTGCCTGGAGTCTTCCGGGTGTAGGTAATCAGCCCCAGCATTTT
CDR3aa: CAWSLPGVGNQPQHF

d_gene: TRBD2
v_gene: TRBV11-3
abundance: -
j_gene: TRBJ2-2
CDR3nt: TGTGCCAGCAGCTTTAGCGGGGGGGCTGGGGAGCTGTTTTTT
CDR3aa: CASSFSGGAGELFF

d_gene: TRBD1
v_gene: TRBV7-9
abundance: -
j_gene: TRBJ2-6
CDR3nt: TGTGCCAGCAGCCGGAACCTGGGACAGGGGGCATCTGGGGCCAACGTCCTGACTTTC
CDR3aa: CASSRNLGQGASGANVLTF

d_gene: TRBD1
v_gene: TRBV27
abundance: once
j_gene: TRBJ2-5
CDR3nt: TGTGCCAGCCAGGGGGCGGGCCAAGAGACCCAGTACTTC
CDR3aa: CASQGAGQETQYF

d_gene: TRBD1
v_gene: TRBV6-4
abundance: -
j_gene: TRBJ1-1
CDR3nt: TGTGCCAGCAGTGACCAGGGGACAGTTCTAAGCTGG
CDR3aa: CASSDQGTVLSW

d_gene: -
v_gene: TRBV5-1
abundance: -
j_gene: TRBJ1-6
CDR3nt: TGCGCCAGCAGCTTGGCGCGGTTGGGGGGTAATTCACCCCTCCACTTT
CDR3aa: CASSLARLGGNSPLHF

d_gene: TRBD2
v_gene: TRBV6-2/TRBV6-3
abundance: -
j_gene: TRBJ2-3
CDR3nt: TGTGCCAGCAGTTACCCCCCGGGACTAGCGGGGGCCACAGATACGCAGTATTTT
CDR3aa: CASSYPPGLAGATDTQYF

d_gene: -
v_gene: TRBV3-1/TRBV3-2
abundance: -
j_gene: TRBJ2-5
CDR3nt: TGTGCCAGCAGCCAAGGGAGCGGGGAGACCCAGTACTTC
CDR3aa: CASSQGSGETQYF

d_gene: -
v_gene: TRBV10-1
abundance: -
j_gene: TRBJ1-5
CDR3nt: TGCGCCAGCAAAGGGAGATTCGGCGGCCAGCCCCAGCATTTT
CDR3aa: CASKGRFGGQPQHF